What follows are 29 T cell receptor beta chains derived from one specimen sequenced in a study of T-cell memory formation after mild COVID-19. TCRdb itself ran the 5' RACE reads through MiXCR, one entry per CDR3 protein. Of approximately 300,000 distinct CDR3 sequences listed, approximately 19% are singletons. The specimen sequenced was PBMCs or a T cell subset sorted from them (not recorded which). These receptors all come from a man between 18 and 35 years old who had mild COVID-19 (a few samples of this study predate the infection). Cell type and time point are not known.

This clonotype was seen a few times. The gene calls are TRBV5-1 and TRBJ2-7, with D hard to call. Germline CDR1 is SGHRS and CDR2 is YFSETQ. The CDR3 has 13 residues. Trimming stripped 4 bases from V and 2 bases from J, with 10 bases between. The chain's CDR3 is CASSTWTTYEQYF. In DNA, the CDR3 is TGCGCCAGCAGCACCTGGACCACCTACGAGCAGTACTTC.

This clonotype came up many times. This rearrangement joins TRBV24-1 to TRBJ2-4, with 8 bases lining up with TRBD1. Trimming cost V 3 bases and J 3 bases; bases outside gene matches: 0. CDR1 and CDR2 (germline): KGHDR, SFDVKD. The CDR3 spans 14 residues. The CDR3 coding sequence is TGTGCCACCAGTGATGGACAGGGCAAAAACATTCAGTACTTC. It translates to CATSDGQGKNIQYF.

The V call is TRBV5-1, the J call TRBJ2-3, with TRBD2 matching over 9 bases. This CDR3 contains 18 residues. Per germline, CDR1 SGHRS and CDR2 YFSETQ. V trimming: 0 bases; J trimming: 7 bases; junction bases outside the gene matches: 15. CDR3 DNA sequence: TGCGCCAGCAGCTTGGGGTCTAGCGGGGACCCAACCACCCATACGCAGTATTTT. It codes for CASSLGSSGDPTTHTQYF.

This clonotype was seen more than once but under ten times. This chain joins TRBV5-1 and TRBJ2-2; TRBD1 matches at 9 bases. The CDR3 runs 17 residues. V lost 5 bases, J lost 3 bases, and 11 bases stayed unmatched. Germline V gene lookup returns CDR1 SGHRS and CDR2 YFSETQ. This CDR3 is CASRYRGPTTYTGELFF. The CDR3 coding sequence is TGCGCCAGCAGGTACAGGGGGCCCACTACCTACACCGGGGAGCTGTTTTTT.

In this sample, this clonotype turned up a few times. This rearrangement joins TRBV28 to TRBJ2-3; D is unresolved. Looked up from germline, CDR1 is MDHEN and CDR2 is SYDVKM. The CDR3 spans 14 residues. With 4 bases removed from V and 8 bases from J, the gap between germline ends came to 16 bases. In DNA, the CDR3 is TGTGCCAGCAGTTCTCACAAATCGCTGGGTACGCAGTATTTT. It is translated as CASSSHKSLGTQYF.

This clonotype was seen only a few times. The rearrangement joins TRBV7-2 to TRBJ1-4; D gene uncertain. CDR1 and CDR2 from the germline V gene are SGHTA and FQGNSA. V was trimmed by 0 bases and J by 8 bases, leaving 16 bases between them. The CDR3 consists of 16 residues. The CDR3 protein is CASSLALAGRSEKLFF. Here the CDR3 DNA reads TGTGCCAGCAGCTTAGCCTTGGCAGGTCGTAGCGAAAAACTGTTTTTT.

The J gene is TRBJ2-1, the V gene TRBV29-1, with D maybe TRBD2 (5 bases). This CDR3 spans 14 amino acids. V lost 4 bases and J lost 3, with 13 bases in between. From germline, CDR1 is SQVTM and CDR2 ANQGSEA. The CDR3, as DNA: TGCAGCGTTGCTATGGACGGAGGCTACAATGAGCAGTTCTTC. Translated: CSVAMDGGYNEQFF.

This clonotype was counted a few times. The rearrangement links TRBV10-2 to TRBJ2-3; D may be TRBD2 (6 bases). This CDR3 is built from 10 residues. From germline, CDR1 is WSHSY and CDR2 SAAADI. V lost 8 bases and J lost 9, with 9 bases in between. Here the CDR3 reads CASLRGTQYF. CDR3 DNA sequence: TGCGCCAGCCTCCGGGGGACGCAGTATTTT.

V gene TRBV4-2 combines with J gene TRBJ2-1, with D perhaps TRBD1 (5 bases). V gave up 4 bases and J gave up 3 bases, with 10 bases separating them. This CDR3 is built from 14 residues. Germline V gives CDR1 LGHNA, CDR2 YNFKEQ. CDR3 region: CASSPGNRYNEQFF. CDR3 bases: TGTGCCAGCAGCCCAGGGAACCGCTACAATGAGCAGTTCTTC.

This clonotype was recorded only once. The V gene is TRBV5-1, the J gene TRBJ2-2; D gene ambiguous. Trimming shortened V by 0 bases and J by 7 bases, and 16 bases separated the two germline ends. The CDR3 has 16 residues. CDR1 is SGHRS and CDR2 is YFSETQ in the germline V gene. The chain's CDR3 is CASSLEGLTADGELFF. CDR3 DNA sequence: TGCGCCAGCAGCTTGGAGGGATTGACGGCTGACGGGGAGCTGTTTTTT.

The chain combines TRBV29-1 with TRBJ2-7, with D perhaps matching TRBD1 or TRBD2 (5 bases each). This CDR3 has 12 amino acids. The V and J ends lost 5 bases and 4 bases respectively, with 12 bases between them. Per germline, CDR1 SQVTM and CDR2 ANQGSEA. In DNA form, the CDR3 reads TGCAGCGTTTGGTCGGGGACGTACGAGCAGTACTTC. Translated: CSVWSGTYEQYF.

This clonotype was seen many times. The chain combines TRBV4-3 with TRBJ2-5, with TRBD2 identical over 8 bases. The length of the CDR3 is 19 residues. With 0 bases clipped from V and 4 bases from J, the junction kept 16 bases outside the gene matches. In germline, CDR1 is LGHNA, CDR2 YSLEER. This chain's CDR3 is CASSQEVPVSNGGGETQYF. In nucleotides, the CDR3 is TGCGCCAGCAGCCAAGAGGTTCCGGTCTCCAACGGGGGGGGAGAGACCCAGTACTTC.

Ten or more counts support this clonotype. This chain uses TRBV30 with TRBJ2-5; perhaps TRBD1 as D (5 bases). V was shortened by 2 bases and J by 7 bases, with 14 bases between the two germline ends. The CDR3 runs 13 residues. The V gene's germline CDR1 is GTSNPN and CDR2 SVGIG (reference sequence). The CDR3 reads CAWSIQGVVTQYF. In nucleotides, the CDR3 is TGTGCCTGGAGTATCCAAGGGGTTGTGACCCAGTACTTC.

This clonotype was observed a handful of times. The chain has TRBV5-5 and TRBJ1-4, with a possible D match to TRBD1 (5 bases). Germline loops: CDR1 SGHKS, CDR2 YYEKEE (reference sequence). The V end lost 1 base, the J end lost 8 bases, and 12 bases lay between the germline ends. CDR3 length: 14 residues. The CDR3 loop reads CASSLTQGGEKLFF. In DNA, the CDR3 is TGTGCCAGCAGCTTGACGCAGGGTGGCGAAAAACTGTTTTTT.

The CDR3 region is CASKRSGANVLTF. DNA for the CDR3: TGTGCCAGCAAGCGCTCTGGGGCCAACGTCCTGACTTTC. This chain connects TRBV6-2 or TRBV6-3 to TRBJ2-6; D ambiguous. Deletions cut 7 bases from V and 0 bases from J, with 4 bases between. Germline V gene sequence: CDR1 MNHEY, CDR2 SVGEGT. This CDR3 has 13 amino acids.

This chain links TRBV7-2 with TRBJ1-1, with no clear D. Germline V gene sequence: CDR1 SGHTA, CDR2 FQGNSA. The ends were cut back, 3 bases at V and 9 bases at J, with 11 bases in the middle. This CDR3 comprises 12 residues. The CDR3 nucleotides are TGTGCCAGCAGCTTGGACCGATTCCAAGCTTTCTTT. Amino acids: CASSLDRFQAFF.

The chain carries TRBV20-1 and TRBJ2-5; no clear D. The V end was cut by 2 bases, the J end by 0 bases, with 4 bases between. The CDR3 consists of 12 residues. The V gene's germline CDR1 is DFQATT and CDR2 SNEGSKA (reference sequence). The CDR3 here is CSARSDQETQYF. The CDR3 region has the DNA TGCAGTGCTAGATCCGACCAAGAGACCCAGTACTTC.

The V call is TRBV10-3, the J call TRBJ2-3; 9 bases map to TRBD2. V was pared by 6 bases and J by 4 bases, with 5 bases of the junction left unmatched. This CDR3 contains 14 residues. In germline, CDR1 is ENHRY, CDR2 SYGVKD. The CDR3 bases are TGTGCCATCAGCATTAGCGGGGGTGCAGATACGCAGTATTTT. Amino acids: CAISISGGADTQYF.

This chain links TRBV7-2 with TRBJ2-1, with D perhaps TRBD1 or TRBD2 (5 bases each). CDR3 size: 16 residues. Germline lookup yields CDR1 SGHTA and CDR2 FQGNSA. V was trimmed by 0 bases and J by 6 bases, leaving 15 bases between them. The CDR3 bases are TGTGCCAGCAGCTTAGCAAGCACCTGGGACCTCAATGAGCAGTTCTTC. Residues: CASSLASTWDLNEQFF.

V is TRBV13 and J is TRBJ2-7; perhaps TRBD1 as D (6 bases). CDR1 PRHDT and CDR2 FYEKMQ come from the germline V gene (reference sequence). The CDR3 covers 14 residues. V lost 1 base and J 3 bases, leaving 10 bases between the germline ends. In nucleotides, the CDR3 is TGTGCCAGCAGCTTAGAGGCCAGGGGCTACGAGCAGTACTTC. This gives the protein CASSLEARGYEQYF. The full variable domain, completed using reference TRBV13 and TRBJ2-7, is AAGVIQSPRHLIKEKRETATLKCYPIPRHDTVYWYQQGPGQDPQFLISFYEKMQSDKGSIPDRFSAQQFSDYHSELNMSSLELGDSALYFCASSLEARGYEQYFGPGTRLTVT.

This rearrangement joins TRBV5-1 to TRBJ1-3, with D hard to call. The V gene's germline CDR1 is SGHRS and CDR2 YFSETQ. CDR3 length: 14 amino acids. V lost 4 bases to trimming and J lost 4 bases, with 12 bases between them. The CDR3 protein is CASSPRVRGNTIYF. Here the CDR3 DNA reads TGCGCCAGCAGCCCCCGCGTGCGGGGAAACACCATATATTTT.

Only a few counts were recorded for this clonotype. V is TRBV11-2 and J is TRBJ1-6, with TRBD1 matching 7 bases. The germline gives CDR1 SGHAT, CDR2 FQNNGV. CDR3 length: 14 amino acids. V dropped 5 bases and J dropped 6; count of bases not matched to a gene: 4. For the CDR3, the DNA is TGTGCCAGCAGCCTGGGACAGATTAATTCACCCCTCCACTTT. This sequence encodes CASSLGQINSPLHF. The entire variable domain, with the rest obtained from reference TRBV11-2 and TRBJ1-6, is as follows: EAGVAQSPRYKIIEKRQSVAFWCNPISGHATLYWYQQILGQGPKLLIQFQNNGVVDDSQLPKDRFSAERLKGVDSTLKIQPAKLEDSAVYLCASSLGQINSPLHFGNGTRLTVT.

This clonotype was recorded a few times. This rearrangement joins TRBV5-1 to TRBJ1-1; no clear D. This CDR3 spans 13 amino acids. V dropped 0 bases and J dropped 7 bases, with 10 bases sitting between them. In germline, CDR1 is SGHRS, CDR2 YFSETQ. In DNA form, the CDR3 reads TGCGCCAGCAGCTTGGATACGACTCTTGAAGCTTTCTTT. Translation gives CASSLDTTLEAFF. The full variable domain, in which reference TRBV5-1 and TRBJ1-1 provide the parts outside the CDR3, is KAGVTQTPRYLIKTRGQQVTLSCSPISGHRSVSWYQQTPGQGLQFLFEYFSETQRNKGNFPGRFSGRQFSNSRSEMNVSTLELGDSALYLCASSLDTTLEAFFGQGTRLTVV.

DNA of the CDR3: TGTGCCAGCAGGGCGGGGCCCTCGAGTGGAAACACCATATATTTT. It yields the protein CASRAGPSSGNTIYF. This chain joins TRBV5-5 and TRBJ1-3; D might be TRBD1 (5 bases). CDR1 SGHKS and CDR2 YYEKEE come from the germline V gene (reference sequence). V was shortened by 5 bases and J by 3 bases, with 15 bases between the two germline ends. CDR3 size: 15 residues.

V is TRBV5-1 and J is TRBJ1-6; 7 nucleotides line up with TRBD1. The CDR3 is 15 residues long. With 1 base clipped from V and 5 bases from J, the junction kept 3 bases outside the gene matches. Germline CDR1 is SGHRS and CDR2 is YFSETQ. The CDR3 reads CASSLSGGDNSPLHF. For the CDR3, the DNA is TGCGCCAGCAGCTTGTCAGGGGGGGATAATTCACCCCTCCACTTT.

The chain has TRBV11-3 and TRBJ2-2; 8 bases fit TRBD2. The CDR3 is 15 residues long. The germline CDR1 and CDR2 sequences are SGHNT and YENEEA. J lost 0 bases, V lost 5 bases, and 2 bases had no gene match. CDR3 loop: CASSPTSANTGELFF. The CDR3 DNA follows: TGTGCCAGCAGCCCGACTAGCGCGAACACCGGGGAGCTGTTTTTT.

This clonotype occurred a few times. This chain links TRBV30 with TRBJ2-3; 8 positions agree with TRBD2. This CDR3 is 13 amino acids long. Germline V lookup: CDR1 GTSNPN, CDR2 SVGIG (reference sequence). The trim removed 7 bases at V and 4 bases at J, leaving 7 bases unmatched. The CDR3 coding sequence is TGTGCCTTCTCCGGGACTAGTGCAGATACGCAGTATTTT. As protein: CAFSGTSADTQYF.

This clonotype has at least ten counts. This chain uses TRBV2 with TRBJ1-2; D is perhaps TRBD1 (6 bases). CDR1 SNHLY and CDR2 FYNNEI come from the germline V gene. V lost 2 bases and J lost 4, with 14 bases in between. The CDR3 extends over 15 amino acids. In DNA form, the CDR3 reads TGTGCCAGCAGTGAAAGGGCAGGGGAAGGCTATGGCTACACCTTC. Translating gives CASSERAGEGYGYTF.

The chain uses TRBV7-2 and TRBJ2-3; no definite D call. The V end was cut by 9 bases, the J end by 4 bases, with 14 bases between. Germline loops: CDR1 SGHTA, CDR2 FQGNSA. The length of the CDR3 is 13 residues. This chain's CDR3 is CASTSFVADTQYF. CDR3 bases: TGTGCCAGTACCTCGTTCGTCGCAGATACGCAGTATTTT.